These 23 T cell receptor beta chains came from one sample sequenced in a study of blood T cell repertoires in COVID-19. Clones were sequenced by immunoSEQ multiplex PCR, and TCRdb holds only the in-frame ones, with some missing. Of tens of thousands of clones in the sample, around four fifths are singletons; the top ten hold 4.5% to 5.5%. The material sequenced was peripheral blood. The receptor set was obtained from a man in his sixties or seventies with acute or convalescent COVID-19.

CDR3 nucleotide sequence: TGTGCCAGCACCAGAACAGTTAGAAATAATTCACCCCTCCACTTT. As protein: CASTRTVRNNSPLHF. This chain uses TRBV28 with TRBJ1-6, with D uncertain. The CDR3 has 15 amino acids. Germline V CDR1 and CDR2: MDHEN, SYDVKM. The ends were cut back, 7 bases at V and 5 bases at J, with 15 bases in the middle.

The rearrangement joins TRBV4-1 to TRBJ1-2; D unclear. The CDR3 extends over 15 amino acids. The V gene lost 1 base and the J gene lost 8 bases, with 17 bases spanning the gap. CDR1 is MGHRA, CDR2 YSYEKL, per germline. CDR3 DNA: TGCGCCAGCAGCCAAGGGTCCGTGTACCGAGGGGGCTACACCTTC. Protein: CASSQGSVYRGGYTF.

The gene calls are TRBV28 and TRBJ1-2, with a possible D match to TRBD1 (6 bases). Per the germline V gene, CDR1 is MDHEN and CDR2 is SYDVKM. The CDR3 loop spans 15 amino acids. V lost 2 bases and J 7 bases, leaving 17 bases between the germline ends. As DNA, the CDR3 is TGTGCCAGCAGTTTACCCGCAGGGGCCCAATTTGGCTACACCTTC. It is translated as CASSLPAGAQFGYTF.

This clone was recorded once. The chain has TRBV5-6 and TRBJ1-1, with no clear D. Germline V lookup: CDR1 SGHDT, CDR2 YYEEEE. Trimming shortened V by 2 bases and J by 4 bases, and 3 bases separated the two germline ends. The CDR3 runs 11 residues. Written as DNA, the CDR3 is TGTGCCAGCAGCTTTCTCACTGAAGCTTTCTTT. Amino acids: CASSFLTEAFF.

The rearrangement uses TRBV6-2 or TRBV6-3 and TRBJ2-1, with TRBD1 matching over 8 bases. The V segment lost 5 bases and the J segment 1 base; nucleotides outside the gene matches: 19. Per germline, CDR1 MNHEY and CDR2 SVGEGT. This CDR3 contains 20 residues. The CDR3 coding sequence is TGTGCCAGCAGTGCCAGGCGAACTGGACAGGGATTCCTTTCCTACAATGAGCAGTTCTTC. Its protein product is CASSARRTGQGFLSYNEQFF.

The chain recombines TRBV30 with TRBJ1-6; 7 bases are shared with TRBD1. The CDR3 has 21 amino acids. V was pared by 0 bases and J by 0 bases, with 17 bases of the junction left unmatched. CDR1 and CDR2 from the germline V gene are GTSNPN and SVGIG (reference sequence). In DNA form, the CDR3 reads TGTGCCTGGAGTGTACAGCCGCGGGACGGACAGGCAAGCTCCTATAATTCACCCCTCCACTTT. It is translated as CAWSVQPRDGQASSYNSPLHF.

In this sample, this clone turned up a few times. The V and J genes are TRBV25-1 and TRBJ2-5; perhaps TRBD1 as D (6 bases). The CDR3 spans 17 residues. V lost 3 bases and J 0 bases, leaving 17 bases between the germline ends. Germline loops: CDR1 MGHDK, CDR2 SYGVNS. The CDR3 loop is CASSDSTQGPYQETQYF. The CDR3 coding sequence is TGTGCCAGCAGTGACTCGACTCAGGGGCCGTACCAAGAGACCCAGTACTTC.

This chain links TRBV11-2 with TRBJ1-5; D is possibly TRBD1 (5 bases). The V end was cut by 6 bases, the J end by 4 bases, with 10 bases between. This CDR3 has 13 amino acids. The germline V gene encodes CDR1 SGHAT and CDR2 FQNNGV. CDR3 coding DNA: TGTGCCAGCAGTGGGGCAGGTAATCAGCCCCAGCATTTT. It specifies CASSGAGNQPQHF.

The J gene is TRBJ2-3, the V gene TRBV6-6, with 7 positions matching TRBD2. The CDR3 has 16 residues. CDR1 is MNHNY, CDR2 SVGAGI, per germline (reference sequence). Trimming at V came to 6 bases and at J to 4 bases, leaving 13 bases not matched to a gene. This CDR3 reads CASSLKRDPFADTQYF. The CDR3 DNA reads TGTGCCAGCAGCCTGAAGCGGGACCCTTTCGCAGATACGCAGTATTTT.

The rearrangement links TRBV5-1 to TRBJ2-3; 9 bases line up with TRBD2. V dropped 4 bases and J dropped 1; count of bases not matched to a gene: 10. CDR1 is SGHRS and CDR2 is YFSETQ in the germline V gene. The CDR3 runs to 17 residues. The DNA for the CDR3 is TGCGCCAGCAGCCCGGAACCCCGCGGGGGGGGCACAGATACGCAGTATTTT. Its translation is CASSPEPRGGGTDTQYF.

This clone was seen a handful of times. The rearrangement joins TRBV19 to TRBJ1-1; TRBD1 agrees at 9 bases. The CDR3 spans 13 residues. J lost 10 bases, V lost 3 bases, and 6 bases had no gene match. Germline CDR1 and CDR2: LNHDA and SQIVND (reference sequence). The DNA for the CDR3 is TGTGCCAGTAGTATCCCCGGGACAGGGAGAGCTTTCTTT. Encoded protein: CASSIPGTGRAFF.

This chain links TRBV29-1 with TRBJ2-1; maybe TRBD2 (6 bases). Germline V CDR1 and CDR2: SQVTM, ANQGSEA. V lost 6 bases to trimming and J lost 4 bases, with 10 bases between them. The CDR3 is made up of 12 amino acids. CDR3 amino acids: CSVGRGYNEQFF. The CDR3 DNA reads as TGCAGCGTCGGGCGGGGTTACAATGAGCAGTTCTTC.

This clone has just one count. This rearrangement joins TRBV5-6 to TRBJ2-1; 7 bases agree with TRBD1. The junction had 4 bases not matched to a gene; V was cut back by 4 bases and J by 9 bases. The CDR3 is 12 amino acids. Germline CDR1 and CDR2: SGHDT and YYEEEE. The CDR3 coding sequence is TGTGCCAGCAGCAGGGACAGCATTGAGCAGTTCTTC. This sequence encodes CASSRDSIEQFF.

This rearrangement joins TRBV18 to TRBJ2-5; 10 bases align to TRBD1. The CDR3 has 16 amino acids. Germline V gene sequence: CDR1 KGHSH, CDR2 LQKENI. J lost 9 bases, V lost 0 bases, and 10 bases had no gene match. This chain's CDR3 is CASSPPTGGRSVAQYF. The CDR3 DNA is TGTGCCAGCTCACCACCGACAGGGGGCAGGTCGGTGGCCCAGTACTTC.

V gene TRBV5-8 combines with J gene TRBJ1-3, with D unresolved. Germline CDR1 SGHTS, CDR2 YDEGEE. V was trimmed by 4 bases and J by 0 bases, leaving 11 bases between them. This CDR3 is 15 amino acids long. The DNA for the CDR3 is TGTGCCAGCAGCCCGGGATTATTCTCTGGAAACACCATATATTTT. The encoded protein is CASSPGLFSGNTIYF.

J is TRBJ1-5 and V is TRBV2; 7 nucleotides align to TRBD1. The CDR3 is made up of 14 amino acids. The germline V gene has CDR1 SNHLY and CDR2 FYNNEI. V gave up 4 bases and J gave up 5 bases; unmatched junction bases: 5. The CDR3 loop is CASSAARGDQPQHF. As DNA, the CDR3 is TGTGCCAGCAGTGCAGCCAGGGGGGATCAGCCCCAGCATTTT.

This sequence joins TRBV28 and TRBJ1-1, with a weak D call TRBD1 (6 bases). Germline V gives CDR1 MDHEN, CDR2 SYDVKM. CDR3 length: 14 amino acids. V was cut by 8 bases and J by 10 bases, with 23 bases left in between. CDR3 loop: CASGGGRVGVGAFF. As DNA, the CDR3 is TGTGCCAGCGGCGGGGGGCGTGTAGGAGTGGGAGCTTTCTTT.

V usage is TRBV6-5 and J usage is TRBJ2-7; 8 positions match TRBD2. The CDR3 totals 15 residues. Unmatched junction bases numbered 8, after V lost 1 base and J lost 6 bases. The germline V gene has CDR1 MNHEY and CDR2 SVGAGI. DNA of the CDR3: TGTGCCAGCAGTTACTTCGGGGGGGACGTGGGCGAGCAGTACTTC. It encodes CASSYFGGDVGEQYF.

The chain combines TRBV2 with TRBJ1-1, with TRBD1 identical over 7 bases. The trim removed 6 bases at V and 6 bases at J, leaving 10 bases unmatched. The CDR3 extends over 14 amino acids. Germline loops: CDR1 SNHLY, CDR2 FYNNEI. In DNA form, the CDR3 reads TGTGCCAGCAGACAAGATAGGGACAGCTCTGAAGCTTTCTTT. Residues: CASRQDRDSSEAFF.

To note about this clone: The junction differs from germline at one of its ends, possibly a read error. J is TRBJ2-3 and V is TRBV7-7, with 8 bases matching TRBD1. Germline V gene data show CDR1 as SSHAT and CDR2 as FNYEAQ (reference sequence). The CDR3 has 17 residues. The chain's CDR3 is CASSLGWGDRRTDTQYF. CDR3 bases: TGTGCTAGCAGCTTAGGATGGGGGGACAGGAGAACAGATACGCAGTATTTT.

This clone was seen just once. The genes are TRBV12-3 or TRBV12-4 and TRBJ2-3, with D unresolved. Trimming cost V 0 bases and J 11 bases, with 12 bases left between them. The CDR3 extends over 13 amino acids. This CDR3 reads CASSLALADVQYF. The CDR3 region has the DNA TGTGCCAGCAGTTTAGCACTTGCTGATGTGCAGTATTTT.

The gene calls are TRBV27 and TRBJ1-1; TRBD1 matches 9 bases. The germline V gene encodes CDR1 MNHEY and CDR2 SMNVEV (reference sequence). CDR3 length: 16 amino acids. The J segment lost 2 bases and the V segment lost 0 bases, leaving 4 bases of the junction unmatched. CDR3 in amino acids: CASSLSPTGGNTEAFF. DNA for the CDR3: TGTGCCAGCAGTTTATCCCCGACAGGGGGTAACACTGAAGCTTTCTTT.

The chain combines TRBV19 with TRBJ2-1; 10 positions match TRBD1. V shed 8 bases and J 7 bases; nucleotides not matched to a gene: 11. Germline values: CDR1 LNHDA, CDR2 SQIVND (reference sequence). This CDR3 contains 15 residues. The CDR3 spells CASRHGTGAGNEQFF. CDR3 nucleotide sequence: TGTGCCAGTCGTCACGGGACAGGGGCGGGGAATGAGCAGTTCTTC. The full variable domain, rest sourced from reference TRBV19 and TRBJ2-1, is DGGITQSPKYLFRKEGQNVTLSCEQNLNHDAMYWYRQDPGQGLRLIYYSQIVNDFQKGDIAEGYSVSREKKESFPLTVTSAQKNPTAFYLCASRHGTGAGNEQFFGPGTRLTVL.